This T cell receptor (beta chain) was profiled in a study of T cells in Graves' hyperthyroidism and ophthalmopathy. This clonotype was counted many times. Authors of the study amplified TCR beta CDR3 regions from RNA transcripts. HTBI primers were employed in a first-round RT-PCR of the TCR CDR3. TCRdb used MiXCR to reprocess the multiplex PCR reads, holding one entry per CDR3 protein. The data contain approximately 400,000 distinct CDR3 sequences, more than 12% of them seen just once; the ten biggest clones take up 15% to 20%. What was sequenced was blood. The sequence was obtained from a woman aged 30 to 39 with Graves' ophthalmopathy.

The CDR3 sequence is CASSYSLTNYGYTF. As DNA, the CDR3 is TGTGCCAGCAGCTATTCCCTCACTAACTATGGCTACACCTTC. V usage is TRBV7-8 and J usage is TRBJ1-2; no reliable D call. CDR1 and CDR2 from the germline V gene are SGHVS and FQNEAQ. The CDR3 has 14 residues. Trimming cost V 4 bases and J 0 bases, with 9 bases left between them.